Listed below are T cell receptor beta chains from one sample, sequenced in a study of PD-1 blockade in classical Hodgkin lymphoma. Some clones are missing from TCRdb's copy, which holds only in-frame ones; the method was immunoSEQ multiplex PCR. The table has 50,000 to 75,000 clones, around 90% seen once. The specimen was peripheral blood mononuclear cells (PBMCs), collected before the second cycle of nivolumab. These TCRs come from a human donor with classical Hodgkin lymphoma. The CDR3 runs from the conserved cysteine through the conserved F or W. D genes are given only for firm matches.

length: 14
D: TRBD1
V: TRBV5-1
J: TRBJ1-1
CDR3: CASRPTGGLTEAFF

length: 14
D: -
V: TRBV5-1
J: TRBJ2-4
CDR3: CASSLGQTKNIQYF

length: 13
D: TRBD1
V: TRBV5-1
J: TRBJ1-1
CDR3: CASWDRANTEAFF

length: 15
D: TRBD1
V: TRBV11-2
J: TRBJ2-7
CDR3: CASSSTRDSSYEQYF

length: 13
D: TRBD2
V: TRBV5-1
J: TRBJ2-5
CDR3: CASGRTSSETQYF

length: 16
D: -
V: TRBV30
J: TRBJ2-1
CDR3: CAWTVPRGYGGDEQFF

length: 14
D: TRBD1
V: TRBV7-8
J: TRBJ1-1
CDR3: CASSTQPGGTEAFF

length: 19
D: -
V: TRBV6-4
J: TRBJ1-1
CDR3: CASSDGGAEKNSMNTEAFF

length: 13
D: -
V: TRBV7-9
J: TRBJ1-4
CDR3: CASSATPNEKLFF

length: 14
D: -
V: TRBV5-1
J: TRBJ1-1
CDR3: CASSLESVVTEAFF

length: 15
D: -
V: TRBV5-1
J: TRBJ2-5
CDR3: CASSPRTDLQETQYF

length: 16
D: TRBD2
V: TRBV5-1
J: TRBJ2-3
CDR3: CASSLGLAGSTDTQYF

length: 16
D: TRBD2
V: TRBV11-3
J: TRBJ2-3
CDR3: CASSLDRGGRADTQYF

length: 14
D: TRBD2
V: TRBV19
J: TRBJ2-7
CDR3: CASIQAGVLYEQYF

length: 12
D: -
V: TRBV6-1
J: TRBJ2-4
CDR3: CASSENADIQYF

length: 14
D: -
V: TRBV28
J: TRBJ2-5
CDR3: CASSLPPGQETQYF

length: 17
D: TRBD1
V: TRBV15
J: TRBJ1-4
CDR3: CATSRQLAGTGNEKLFF

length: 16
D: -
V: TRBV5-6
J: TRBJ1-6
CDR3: CASSSEGEIRNSPLHF

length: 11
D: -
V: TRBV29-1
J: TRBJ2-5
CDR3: CSVVSPETQYF

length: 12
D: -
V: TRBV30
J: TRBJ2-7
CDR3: CAWSVGFYEQYF

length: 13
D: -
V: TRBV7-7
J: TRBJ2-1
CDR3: CASSPTDNNEQFF

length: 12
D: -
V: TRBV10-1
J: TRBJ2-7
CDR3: CASSEGYNEQYF

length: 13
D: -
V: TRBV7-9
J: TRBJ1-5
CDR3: CASSARGDQPQHF

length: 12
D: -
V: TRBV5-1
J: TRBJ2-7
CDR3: CASRPTRGEQYF

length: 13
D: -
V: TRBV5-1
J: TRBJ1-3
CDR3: CASSFGSGNTIYF

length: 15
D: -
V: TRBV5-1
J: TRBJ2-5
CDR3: CASSLMGGAEETQYF

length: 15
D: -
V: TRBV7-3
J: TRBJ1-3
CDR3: CASSRRTAHGNTIYF

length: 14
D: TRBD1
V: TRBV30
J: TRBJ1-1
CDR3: CAWSGGTGDTEAFF

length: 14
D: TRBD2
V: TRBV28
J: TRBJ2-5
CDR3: CATLLAGGEKTQYF

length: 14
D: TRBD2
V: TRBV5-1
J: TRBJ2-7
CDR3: CASSLLAGPFEQYF

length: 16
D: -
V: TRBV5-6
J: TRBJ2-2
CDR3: CASSSTGPFFTGELFF

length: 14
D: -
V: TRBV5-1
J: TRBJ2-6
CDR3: CASSLALGANVLTF

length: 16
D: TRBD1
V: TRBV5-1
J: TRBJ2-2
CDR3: CASSPLWTGNTGELFF

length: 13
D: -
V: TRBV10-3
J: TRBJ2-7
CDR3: CAIGPGPTYEQYF

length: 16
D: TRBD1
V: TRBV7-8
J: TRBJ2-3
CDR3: CASRGSGTGESDTQYF

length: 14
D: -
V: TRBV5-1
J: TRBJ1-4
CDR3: CASSFGSANEKLFF

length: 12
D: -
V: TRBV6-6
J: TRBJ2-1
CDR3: CASSTTLNEQFF

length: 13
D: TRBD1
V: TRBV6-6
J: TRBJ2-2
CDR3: CASSKTGSGELFF

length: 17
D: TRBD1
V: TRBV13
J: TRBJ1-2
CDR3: CASSSRGLSGGNYGYTF

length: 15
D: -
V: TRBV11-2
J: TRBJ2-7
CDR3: CASSLDPGLSYEQYF

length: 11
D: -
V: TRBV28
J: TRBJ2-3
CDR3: CAIRRANTQYF

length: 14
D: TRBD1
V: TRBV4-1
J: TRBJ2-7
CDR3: CASSPWTGSYEQYF

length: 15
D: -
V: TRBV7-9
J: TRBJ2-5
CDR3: CASSSRGPWVETQYF

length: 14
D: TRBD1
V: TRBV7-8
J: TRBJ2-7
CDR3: CASSVRDSSYEQYF